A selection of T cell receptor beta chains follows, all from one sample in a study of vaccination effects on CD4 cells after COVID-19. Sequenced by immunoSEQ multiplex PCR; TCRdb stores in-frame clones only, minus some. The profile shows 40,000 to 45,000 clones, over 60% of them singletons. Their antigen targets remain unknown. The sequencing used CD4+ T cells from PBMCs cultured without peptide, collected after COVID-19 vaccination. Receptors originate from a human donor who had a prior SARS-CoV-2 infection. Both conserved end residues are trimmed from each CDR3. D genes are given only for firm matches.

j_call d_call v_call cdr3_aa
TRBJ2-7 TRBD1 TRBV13 ASSSGQGHSYEQY
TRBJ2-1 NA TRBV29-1 SVDLGVGMQF
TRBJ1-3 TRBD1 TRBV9 ASSVGGQGGNTIY
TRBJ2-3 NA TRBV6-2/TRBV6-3 ASSYVTFTDTQY
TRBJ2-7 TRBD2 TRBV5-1 ASSLGLADLGYEQY
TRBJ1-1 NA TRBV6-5 ASSRRRILNTEAF
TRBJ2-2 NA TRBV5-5 ASSLYGENTGELF
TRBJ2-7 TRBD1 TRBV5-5 ASSLQGTATYEQY
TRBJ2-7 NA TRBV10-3 AISETRSPGQY
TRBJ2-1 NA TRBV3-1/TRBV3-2 ASSQDNRDEQF
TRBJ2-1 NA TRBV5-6 ASSFLSANLYNEQF
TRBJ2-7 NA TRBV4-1 ASSQDPPDRIGTYEQY
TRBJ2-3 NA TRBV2 ASSVYELAGGDTQY
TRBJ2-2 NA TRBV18 ASSRSRTLNTGELF
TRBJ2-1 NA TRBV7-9 ASREGINDEQF
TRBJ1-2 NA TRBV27 ASSLSRQAEGGYT
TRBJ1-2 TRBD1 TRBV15 ATSREAVEGQVL
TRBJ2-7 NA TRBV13 ASSLGLEKQY
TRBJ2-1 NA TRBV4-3 ASSQEFLEQGRQF
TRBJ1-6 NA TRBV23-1 ASSPGFLSYNSPLH
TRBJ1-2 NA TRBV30 AWSLHRMGYGYT
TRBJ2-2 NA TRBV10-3 AISVGTANTGELF
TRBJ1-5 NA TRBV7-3 ASSSTPLGPQH
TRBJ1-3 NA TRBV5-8 ANSLAQSGHTIY
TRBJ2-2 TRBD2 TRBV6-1 ASSEYKGLAGGTGELF
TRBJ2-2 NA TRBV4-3 ASSRDSTGPGELF
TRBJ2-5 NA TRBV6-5 ASSPGRVRGETQY
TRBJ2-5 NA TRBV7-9 ASTGYLGTQY
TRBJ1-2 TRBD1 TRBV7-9 ASSIRDRAHGYT
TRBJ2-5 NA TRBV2 ASYRGGETQY
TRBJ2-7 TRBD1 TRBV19 ASRTRTGERNEQY
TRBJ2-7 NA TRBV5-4 ASSLDLANGYEQY
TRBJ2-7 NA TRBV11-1 ASSLVLGDEQY
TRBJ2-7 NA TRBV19 ASSSKGVEQY
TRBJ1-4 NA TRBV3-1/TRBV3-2 ASSHKWAIGNEKLF
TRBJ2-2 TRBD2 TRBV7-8 ASSVRTGSSGRAGTGELF
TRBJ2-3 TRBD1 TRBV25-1 ATSWTGMDTQY
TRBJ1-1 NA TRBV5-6 ASSPRLAGAPKAF
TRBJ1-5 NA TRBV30 AWSGGGLSNQPQH
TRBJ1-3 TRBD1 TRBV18 ASSPRTGVEDTIY
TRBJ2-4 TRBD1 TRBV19 ASSIGQGSDIQY
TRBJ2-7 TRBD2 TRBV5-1 ASSLEVRAGGNYEQY
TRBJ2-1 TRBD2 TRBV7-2 ASSGMGLASYNEQF
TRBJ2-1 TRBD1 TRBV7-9 ASSLTGGQGAYEQF
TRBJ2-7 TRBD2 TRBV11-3 ASSSYGSGSSYEQY
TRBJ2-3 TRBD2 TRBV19 ASSTRLAKQY
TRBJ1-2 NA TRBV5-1 ASSLLGTSGYT
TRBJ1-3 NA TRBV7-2 ASSLAAAHSGNTIY
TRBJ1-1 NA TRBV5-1 ASKFLGGVTEAF
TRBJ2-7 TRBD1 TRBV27 ASSSYRGKRGEQY
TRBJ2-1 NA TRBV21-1 ASSKDGGQGSYNEQF